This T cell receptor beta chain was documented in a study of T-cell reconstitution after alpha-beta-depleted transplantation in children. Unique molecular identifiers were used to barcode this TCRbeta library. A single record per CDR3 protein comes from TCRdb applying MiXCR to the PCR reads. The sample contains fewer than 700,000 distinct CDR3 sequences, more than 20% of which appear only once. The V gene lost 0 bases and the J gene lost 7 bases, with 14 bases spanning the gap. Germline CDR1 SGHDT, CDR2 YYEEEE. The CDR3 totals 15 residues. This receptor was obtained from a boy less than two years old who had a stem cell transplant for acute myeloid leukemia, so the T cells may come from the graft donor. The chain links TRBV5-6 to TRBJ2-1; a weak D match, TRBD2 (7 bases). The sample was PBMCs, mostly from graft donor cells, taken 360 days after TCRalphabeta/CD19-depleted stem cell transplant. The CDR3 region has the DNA TGTGCCAGCAGCTTGGCCCGGGGGGCCTGGAATGAGCAGTTCTTC. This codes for CASSLARGAWNEQFF.